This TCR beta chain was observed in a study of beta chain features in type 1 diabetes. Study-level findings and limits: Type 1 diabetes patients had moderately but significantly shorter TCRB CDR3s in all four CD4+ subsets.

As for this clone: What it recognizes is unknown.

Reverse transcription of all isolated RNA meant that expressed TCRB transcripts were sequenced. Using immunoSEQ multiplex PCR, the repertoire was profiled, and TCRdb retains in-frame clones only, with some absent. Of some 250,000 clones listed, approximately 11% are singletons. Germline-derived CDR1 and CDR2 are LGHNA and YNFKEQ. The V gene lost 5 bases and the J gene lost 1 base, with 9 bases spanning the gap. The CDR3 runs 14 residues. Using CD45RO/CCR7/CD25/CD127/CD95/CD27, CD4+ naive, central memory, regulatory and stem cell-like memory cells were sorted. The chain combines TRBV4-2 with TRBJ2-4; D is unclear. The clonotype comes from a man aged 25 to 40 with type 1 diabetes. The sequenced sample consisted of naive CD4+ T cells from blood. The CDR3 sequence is CASSLAVAKNIQYF. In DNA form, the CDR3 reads TGTGCCAGCAGCTTGGCTGTGGCCAAAAACATTCAGTACTTC.